The next 18 T cell receptor beta chains were all read from a single sample in a study of tumor-infiltrating lymphocytes in primary liver carcinoma. Unsorted whole blood yielded the blood RNA, and germline DNA was also extracted. Production of TCR beta cDNA used around 0.45 ug total RNA together with a constant-region primer. Three nested multiplex PCR rounds, a slightly modified ARM-PCR, produced the libraries for TCR beta. TRBV1-TRBV30 forward primers paired with a C-beta reverse primer were used in the first two PCR rounds, which ran approximately 11 cycles each. A single record per CDR3 protein comes from TCRdb applying MiXCR to the multiplex PCR reads. The sample carries some 190,000 distinct CDR3 sequences, around 60% recorded once. The source material was peripheral blood. These receptors originate from a man aged 40-55 years with primary liver carcinoma and hepatitis B virus infection.

A single count supports this clonotype. This chain links TRBV10-2 with TRBJ2-5; tentatively, D is TRBD2 (5 bases). The CDR3 loop spans 13 amino acids. The V end lost 2 bases, the J end lost 4 bases, and 8 bases lay between the germline ends. Germline assignment: CDR1 WSHSY and CDR2 SAAADI. CDR3 protein: CASSEVGGETQYF. CDR3 coding DNA: TGCGCCAGCAGTGAGGTTGGAGGAGAGACCCAGTACTTC.

This clonotype was detected a few times. The CDR3 region has the DNA TGCAGCTTAGGACTAGCGGGAGAGGATGGCCACGAGCAGTACTTC. This encodes CSLGLAGEDGHEQYF. This sequence joins TRBV29-1 and TRBJ2-7; 13 bases are a match to TRBD2. J lost 5 bases, V lost 8 bases, and 12 bases had no gene match. Germline-derived CDR1 and CDR2 are SQVTM and ANQGSEA. The CDR3 is 15 residues long.

The chain carries TRBV18 and TRBJ1-2, with D tentatively TRBD1 (5 bases). Deletions cut 3 bases from V and 5 bases from J, with 7 bases between. The CDR3 extends over 12 amino acids. Germline CDR1 and CDR2: KGHSH and LQKENI. The CDR3 is CASSPGVYGYTF. The CDR3 region has the DNA TGTGCCAGCTCACCGGGGGTGTATGGCTACACCTTC.

In regard to this clonotype: The junction differs from germline at one of its ends, possibly a read error. The J gene is TRBJ2-5, the V gene TRBV11-2, with a weak D call TRBD2 (6 bases). The V gene's germline CDR1 is SGHAT and CDR2 FQNNGV. This CDR3 spans 16 amino acids. CDR3 sequence: CASSLVLGGEGKTEYF. DNA of the CDR3: TGTGCCAGCAGCTTAGTTTTGGGGGGAGAGGGAAAGACCGAGTACTTC.

V gene TRBV19 combines with J gene TRBJ1-2; 8 bases are a match to TRBD1. The V gene end was trimmed by 3 bases and the J gene end by 4 bases; junction bases not matched to a gene: 7. Germline assignment: CDR1 LNHDA and CDR2 SQIVND (reference sequence). This CDR3 is built from 15 residues. Written as DNA, the CDR3 is TGTGCCAGTAGTATTCCCGGACAGGGAATCTATGGCTACACCTTC. Protein product: CASSIPGQGIYGYTF.

The chain employs TRBV7-9 and TRBJ2-7, with D hard to call. The V gene lost 4 bases and the J gene lost 3 bases, with 13 bases spanning the gap. The germline gives CDR1 SEHNR, CDR2 FQNEAQ (reference sequence). The length of the CDR3 is 14 residues. The DNA of the CDR3 is TGTGCCAGCAGCTCTAACATCGGTTACTACGAGCAGTACTTC. It is translated as CASSSNIGYYEQYF. Complete variable domain (other parts from reference TRBV7-9 and TRBJ2-7): DTGVSQNPRHKITKRGQNVTFRCDPISEHNRLYWYRQTLGQGPEFLTYFQNEAQLEKSRLLSDRFSAERPKGSFSTLEIQRTEQGDSAMYLCASSSNIGYYEQYFGPGTRLTVT.

Comment on this clonotype: This may be a read error, as it is one base from a much larger clone. The chain couples TRBV29-1 to TRBJ2-5; TRBD2 might be the D (5 bases). Germline V gene sequence: CDR1 SQVTM, CDR2 ANQGSEA. V lost 7 bases to trimming and J lost 5 bases, with 17 bases between them. The CDR3 is 13 amino acids. Written as DNA, the CDR3 is TGCAGCGCTGCTAGCCTGGCGGGCGAGACCCAGTACTTC. Translation gives CSAASLAGETQYF.

This chain joins TRBV12-3 or TRBV12-4 and TRBJ1-5, with a weak D call TRBD1 (5 bases). V was cut by 0 bases and J by 0 bases, with 15 bases left in between. The CDR3 length is 18 residues. CDR3 nucleotides: TGTGCCAGCAGTTTAGCGGTGGGCAGGGCCTTTAGCAATCAGCCCCAGCATTTT. Translation gives CASSLAVGRAFSNQPQHF.

This clonotype was detected only a few times. The chain joins TRBV28 to TRBJ2-5; D may be TRBD2 (5 bases). CDR1 is MDHEN, CDR2 SYDVKM, per germline. This CDR3 region has 13 residues. The germline V and J ends were trimmed by 3 bases and 4 bases, with 9 bases remaining between them. The CDR3 here is CASSFPGIETQYF. CDR3 DNA: TGTGCCAGCAGTTTCCCGGGAATAGAGACCCAGTACTTC. The variable domain in full, completed from reference TRBV28 and TRBJ2-5, reads DVKVTQSSRYLVKRTGEKVFLECVQDMDHENMFWYRQDPGLGLRLIYFSYDVKMKEKGDIPEGYSVSREKKERFSLILESASTNQTSMYLCASSFPGIETQYFGPGTRLLVL.

Worth noting for this clonotype: The junction departs from germline at one end; a sequencing error may be responsible. This chain joins TRBV29-1 and TRBJ1-1; TRBD1 might be the D (5 bases). Germline lookup yields CDR1 SQVTM and CDR2 ANQGSEA. The CDR3 has 12 amino acids. CDR3 amino acids: CGVEGPRTEPFF. CDR3 nucleotide sequence: TGCGGCGTTGAGGGGCCGCGCACTGAACCTTTCTTT.

The chain uses TRBV11-2 and TRBJ2-5, with 10 bases lining up with TRBD2. Germline CDR1 is SGHAT and CDR2 is FQNNGV. The CDR3 sequence is 18 residues long. V shed 2 bases and J 4 bases; nucleotides not matched to a gene: 13. CDR3 amino acids: CASSLNPEKRGGRETQYF. CDR3 nucleotide sequence: TGTGCCAGCAGCTTAAACCCCGAGAAGCGGGGGGGGAGAGAGACCCAGTACTTC.

This clonotype has only a few counts. This sequence may be a read error, since a much larger clone differs from it by one base. The chain carries TRBV11-2 and TRBJ2-7, with 10 bases matching TRBD1. Per germline, CDR1 SGHAT and CDR2 FQNNGV. CDR3 length: 13 amino acids. CDR3 region: CACSLGTGDEQYF. The CDR3 DNA follows: TGTGCCTGCAGCTTAGGGACAGGGGATGAGCAGTACTTC.

Comment on this clonotype: This may be a read error, as it is one base from a much larger clone. V is TRBV11-2 and J is TRBJ1-1; 7 bases align to TRBD1. This CDR3 contains 15 residues. Germline loops: CDR1 SGHAT, CDR2 FQNNGV. The CDR3 sequence is CAISPLGQGDTEAFF. As DNA, the CDR3 is TGTGCCATCAGCCCACTGGGGCAGGGGGATACTGAAGCTTTCTTT.

The chain carries TRBV11-2 and TRBJ2-7, with D maybe TRBD2 (6 bases). With 6 bases removed from V and 6 bases from J, the gap between germline ends came to 21 bases. The CDR3 covers 15 residues. Germline loops: CDR1 SGHAT, CDR2 FQNNGV. The chain's CDR3 is CASSPYSLWGGEQYF. The DNA of the CDR3 is TGTGCCAGCAGTCCCTACTCCTTATGGGGAGGCGAGCAGTACTTC.

The genes are TRBV10-3 and TRBJ2-3, with D possibly matching TRBD2 (6 bases). This CDR3 has 13 amino acids. V was clipped by 6 bases and J by 4 bases, with 11 bases between them. CDR1 and CDR2 from the germline V gene are ENHRY and SYGVKD. The CDR3 reads CAISTPGADTQYF. The CDR3 nucleotides read TGTGCCATCAGCACCCCGGGGGCAGATACGCAGTATTTT.

Concerning this clonotype itself: With a much larger clone just one base away, this may be a read error. This sequence joins TRBV29-1 and TRBJ1-4, with a possible D match to TRBD1 (6 bases). Between the trimmed V and J ends, which lost 5 bases and 8 bases, there was a span of 15 bases. The CDR3 is 13 amino acids. Germline loops: CDR1 SQVTM, CDR2 ANQGSEA. The CDR3 sequence is CSVRRQEGEKLFF. The CDR3 nucleotides read TGCAGCGTTAGGAGACAGGAGGGCGAAAAACTGTTTTTT.

To note about this clonotype: The junction does not match germline at one end; this may be a read error. The J gene is TRBJ1-3, the V gene TRBV6-5, with D maybe TRBD1 (5 bases). The germline V gene has CDR1 MNHEY and CDR2 SVGAGI. The CDR3 covers 13 residues. The CDR3 coding sequence is TGTGTCAGCACCCGGGACCAAGGAAACACCATATATTTT. Its protein is CVSTRDQGNTIYF.

There are a few counts of this clonotype. The DNA for the CDR3 is TGCAGCGTTAGGGTGGGCACTTATCGGGAGACCCAGTACTTC. Protein product: CSVRVGTYRETQYF. The chain couples TRBV29-1 to TRBJ2-5, with D uncertain. Germline CDR1 reads SQVTM; CDR2 reads ANQGSEA. CDR3 size: 14 residues. V lost 5 bases, J lost 5 bases, and 18 bases lay in between.